This T cell receptor (beta chain) is drawn from a study of high-grade serous ovarian cancer treatment subgroups (dated by TCRdb to about 2021). A note on the overall study: Sequencing yielded a mean of approximately 15,000 reads and around 7,000 unique TCR beta rearrangements per sample. TCR beta repertoires were profiled in patients with high-grade serous ovarian cancer who were grouped, under a laparoscopic triage algorithm, by complete gross resection or by neoadjuvant chemotherapy response. Of the approximately 30 patients in the cohort, around 10 had no residual disease after primary surgery (R0), around 10 were excellent NACT responders, and around 10 were poor NACT responders. In total there were roughly 96 samples, since every patient provided one primary tumor sample and two metastatic tumor samples. General findings and caveats noted by the study authors: TCR repertoire analyses were focused on CDR3, and CDR1 and CDR2 were not analyzed. Repertoire similarity between tumors of the same patient ranged about 0.095 to 0.79, whereas almost no similarity was seen between different patients. Bulk tumor TCR sequencing lacked spatial information, limiting insight into HGSC tumor complexity and diversity. TCR clonal relatedness was found to be positively correlated with neoantigen level and, by trend, with copy number variation and mutation load derived from whole-genome sequencing.

Collection of tumor samples took place before definitive surgery or chemotherapy. Genomic DNA extraction was performed by the MD Anderson Biospecimen Extraction Resource, and TCR sequencing was carried out by the MD Anderson Cancer Genomics Laboratory. The 90 or so tumor samples were subjected to high-throughput TCR profiling using ImmunoSEQ. The source study handled its data this way. Richness (unique productive sequences), clonality, evenness and relatedness were included as repertoire diversity metrics, and similarity between samples was assessed with the Bhattacharyya coefficient. A sensitivity analysis excluded TCRs with fewer than two reads and gave consistent conclusions. The immuneACCESS repertoire file appears here via TCRdb, limited to in-frame rearrangements. These files lack a portion of the clones; in checked studies, under half of the deficit traces to unresolved V genes, and the cause of the others is not known. D and trimming come from the DNA, and the V and J calls and clone size come from that table. In this sample the table shows roughly 15,000 clones, roughly 90% of which occur a single time. The ten largest clonotypes hold just under 6.5% of the sample.

A single count supports this clone. Its antigen is currently not known. No much larger clone exists at a distance of one base, and base qualities are not known. V is pruned by 10 bases and J by 6 bases, leaving 13 bases of the junction without a gene match. The germline V gene supplies CDR1 MDHEN and CDR2 SYDVKM. There are 15 amino acids in the CDR3, from cysteine to phenylalanine inclusive. The CDR3 DNA has 45 bases and is translated from base 1. The TCR sequence derives from a human donor with high-grade serous ovarian cancer. The sequenced sample consisted of tumor tissue. Recombination connected TRBV28 to TRBJ1-3; 9 central nucleotides agree with TRBD1. In nucleotides, the sequence is TGTGCCACCACCGGGACAGGGTATTCGCAAAACACCATATATTTT. It is translated as CATTGTGYSQNTIYF.